The T cell receptor beta chain under discussion was sequenced for a study of regulatory T cells in long-lasting Graves disease. Study results and caveats: Those with persistent disease had in common more public clonotypes (roughly 3,000) than new patients (approximately 890). Segments TRBV28, TRBJ1-2 and TRBJ2-5 showed preferential usage in persistent disease.

Worth noting for this clonotype: The antigen is unknown.

Researchers made TCR beta libraries by using iRepertoire HTBI primers and running Arm-PCR on CDR3 regions. TCRdb fed the multiplex PCR reads into MiXCR, producing one record per CDR3 protein. This table holds over 350,000 distinct CDR3 sequences, 11% to 15% found once. With V trimmed by 2 bases and J by 6 bases, 6 bases remained unmatched. The CDR3 spans 17 residues. Germline loops: CDR1 MRHNA, CDR2 SNTAGT. The time point here: newly diagnosed GD, antithyroid drugs for less than 3 months. From PBMCs, RNA was extracted and then used to make the TCR library. This sample was also put to use in a study of T cells in Graves' hyperthyroidism and ophthalmopathy. That work contributes: Patients showing uncontrolled infection, other autoimmune disease, pregnancy or lactation were ineligible.

The rearrangement joins TRBV6-4 to TRBJ2-3; TRBD2 matches 15 bases. This receptor was identified in a woman aged 45-59 years with Graves disease. Sequences were derived from peripheral blood mononuclear cells (PBMCs), sampled at new diagnosis, from a patient treated with antithyroid drugs. CDR3 sequence: CASSDPGTSGRLDTQYF. The CDR3, as DNA: TGTGCCAGCAGTGACCCGGGGACTAGCGGGAGGTTGGATACGCAGTATTTT.